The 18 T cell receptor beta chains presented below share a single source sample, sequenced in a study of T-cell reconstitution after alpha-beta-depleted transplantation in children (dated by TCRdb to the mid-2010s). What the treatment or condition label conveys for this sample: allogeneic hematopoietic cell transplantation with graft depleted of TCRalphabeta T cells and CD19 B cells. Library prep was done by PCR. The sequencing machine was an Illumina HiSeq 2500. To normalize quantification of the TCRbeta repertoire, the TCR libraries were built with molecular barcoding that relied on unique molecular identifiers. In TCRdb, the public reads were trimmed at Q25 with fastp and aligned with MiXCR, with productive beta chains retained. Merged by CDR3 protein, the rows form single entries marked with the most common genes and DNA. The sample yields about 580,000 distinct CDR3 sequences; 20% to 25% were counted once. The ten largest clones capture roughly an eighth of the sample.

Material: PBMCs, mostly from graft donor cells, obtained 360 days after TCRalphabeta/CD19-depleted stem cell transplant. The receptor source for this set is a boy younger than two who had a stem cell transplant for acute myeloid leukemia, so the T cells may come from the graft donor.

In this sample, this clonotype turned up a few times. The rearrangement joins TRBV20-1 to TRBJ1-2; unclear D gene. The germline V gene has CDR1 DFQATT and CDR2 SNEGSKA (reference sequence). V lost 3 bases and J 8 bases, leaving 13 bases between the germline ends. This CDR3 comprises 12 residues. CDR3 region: CSASPVVYGYTF. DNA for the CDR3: TGCAGTGCTAGCCCTGTGGTATACGGCTACACCTTC.

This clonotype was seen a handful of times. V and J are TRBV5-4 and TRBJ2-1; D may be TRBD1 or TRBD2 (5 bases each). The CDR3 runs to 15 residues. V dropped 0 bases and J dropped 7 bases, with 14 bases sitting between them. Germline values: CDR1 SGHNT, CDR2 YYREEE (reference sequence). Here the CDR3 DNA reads TGTGCCAGCAGCTTGGAAGCCGGGGCTGTGAATGAGCAGTTCTTC. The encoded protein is CASSLEAGAVNEQFF.

The CDR3 loop is CASAGLQKLFF. The CDR3 nucleotides are TGTGCCAGCGCAGGACTCCAAAAACTGTTTTTT. The chain is built from TRBV25-1 and TRBJ1-4; D gene ambiguous. The CDR3 loop spans 11 amino acids. Trimming removed 8 bases from V and 9 bases from J, with 10 bases in between. Germline V lookup: CDR1 MGHDK, CDR2 SYGVNS.

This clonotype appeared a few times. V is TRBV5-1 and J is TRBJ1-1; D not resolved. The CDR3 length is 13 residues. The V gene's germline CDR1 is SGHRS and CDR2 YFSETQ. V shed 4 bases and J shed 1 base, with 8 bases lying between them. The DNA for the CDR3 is TGCGCCAGCAGCGATACAACGAACACTGAAGCTTTCTTT. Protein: CASSDTTNTEAFF.

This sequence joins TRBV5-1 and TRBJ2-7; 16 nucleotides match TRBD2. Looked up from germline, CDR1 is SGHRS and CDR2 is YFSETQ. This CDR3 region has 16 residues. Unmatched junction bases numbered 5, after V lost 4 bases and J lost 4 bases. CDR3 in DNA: TGCGCCAGCAGCGAGGGACTAGCGGGGGGGCCGTACGAGCAGTACTTC. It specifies CASSEGLAGGPYEQYF. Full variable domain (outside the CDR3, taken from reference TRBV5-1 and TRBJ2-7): KAGVTQTPRYLIKTRGQQVTLSCSPISGHRSVSWYQQTPGQGLQFLFEYFSETQRNKGNFPGRFSGRQFSNSRSEMNVSTLELGDSALYLCASSEGLAGGPYEQYFGPGTRLTVT.

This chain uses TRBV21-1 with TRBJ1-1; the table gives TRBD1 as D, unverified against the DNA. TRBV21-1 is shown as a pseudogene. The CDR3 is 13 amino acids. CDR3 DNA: TGTGCCACTGGACAGGGTGCGTACACTGAAGCTTTCTTT. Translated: CATGQGAYTEAFF.

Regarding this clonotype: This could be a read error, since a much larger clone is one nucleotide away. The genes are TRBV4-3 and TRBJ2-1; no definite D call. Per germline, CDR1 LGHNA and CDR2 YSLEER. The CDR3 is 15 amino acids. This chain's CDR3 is CASSQEILGQNEQSF. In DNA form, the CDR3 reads TGCGCCAGCAGCCAAGAAATCCTAGGCCAGAATGAGCAGTCCTTC.

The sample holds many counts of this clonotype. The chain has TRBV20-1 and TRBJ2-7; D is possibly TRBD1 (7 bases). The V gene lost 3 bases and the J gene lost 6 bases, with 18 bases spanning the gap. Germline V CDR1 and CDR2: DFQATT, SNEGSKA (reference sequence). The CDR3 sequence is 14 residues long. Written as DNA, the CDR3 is TGCAGTGCTAGCGCGGGACAGCAGCTCCCCGAGCAGTACTTC. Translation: CSASAGQQLPEQYF.

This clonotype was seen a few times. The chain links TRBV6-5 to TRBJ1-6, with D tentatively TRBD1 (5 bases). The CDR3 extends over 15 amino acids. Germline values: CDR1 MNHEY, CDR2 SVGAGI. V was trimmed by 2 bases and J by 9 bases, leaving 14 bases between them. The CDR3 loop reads CASSYVWGQSSPLHF. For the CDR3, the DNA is TGTGCCAGCAGTTACGTATGGGGCCAATCTTCACCCCTCCACTTT.

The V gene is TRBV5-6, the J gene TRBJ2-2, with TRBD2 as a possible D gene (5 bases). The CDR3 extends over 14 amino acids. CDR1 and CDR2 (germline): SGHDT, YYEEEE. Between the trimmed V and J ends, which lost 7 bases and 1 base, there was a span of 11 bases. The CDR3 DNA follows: TGTGCCAGCGGGCGAGGGCAGAACACCGGGGAGCTGTTTTTT. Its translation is CASGRGQNTGELFF. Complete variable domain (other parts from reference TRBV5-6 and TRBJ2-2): DAGVTQSPTHLIKTRGQQVTLRCSPKSGHDTVSWYQQALGQGPQFIFQYYEEEERQRGNFPDRFSGHQFPNYSSELNVNALLLGDSALYLCASGRGQNTGELFFGEGSRLTVL.

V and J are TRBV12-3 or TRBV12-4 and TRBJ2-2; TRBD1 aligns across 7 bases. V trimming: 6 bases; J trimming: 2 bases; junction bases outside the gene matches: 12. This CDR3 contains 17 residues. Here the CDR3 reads CASSSRFEGANTGELFF. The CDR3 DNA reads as TGTGCCAGCAGCTCCCGCTTTGAGGGGGCCAACACCGGGGAGCTGTTTTTT.

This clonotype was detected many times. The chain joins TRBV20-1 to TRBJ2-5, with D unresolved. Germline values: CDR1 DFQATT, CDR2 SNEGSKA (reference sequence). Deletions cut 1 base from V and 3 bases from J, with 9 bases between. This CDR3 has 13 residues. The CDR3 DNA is TGCAGTGCTAGAGGGCCCGATGAAGAGACCCAGTACTTC. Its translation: CSARGPDEETQYF.

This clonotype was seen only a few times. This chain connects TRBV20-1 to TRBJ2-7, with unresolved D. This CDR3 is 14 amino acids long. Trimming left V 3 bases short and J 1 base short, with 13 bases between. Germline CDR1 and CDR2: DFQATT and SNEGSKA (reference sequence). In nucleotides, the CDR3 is TGCAGTGCTAGTAGGGCTATAGGATCCTACGAGCAGTACGTC. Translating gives CSASRAIGSYEQYV.

In DNA form, the CDR3 reads TGTGCCAGCAGCCGGGCCCAAGAGACCCAGTACTTC. It is translated as CASSRAQETQYF. The chain has TRBV7-2 and TRBJ2-5; no clear D gene. Germline loops: CDR1 SGHTA, CDR2 FQGNSA. The CDR3 covers 12 residues. V dropped 5 bases and J dropped 1 base, with 5 bases sitting between them. Complete variable domain (other parts from reference TRBV7-2 and TRBJ2-5): GAGVSQSPSNKVTEKGKDVELRCDPISGHTALYWYRQSLGQGLEFLIYFQGNSAPDKSGLPSDRFSAERTGGSVSTLTIQRTQQEDSAVYLCASSRAQETQYFGPGTRLLVL.

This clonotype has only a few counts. CDR3 sequence (DNA): TGTGCCAGCAGCTTAGATTTCGGGAGTGGCTACACCTTC. It specifies CASSLDFGSGYTF. The chain carries TRBV7-2 and TRBJ1-2; D is ambiguous. V lost 1 base, J lost 7 bases, and 10 bases lay in between. The CDR3 is 13 residues long. Germline-derived CDR1 and CDR2 are SGHTA and FQGNSA.

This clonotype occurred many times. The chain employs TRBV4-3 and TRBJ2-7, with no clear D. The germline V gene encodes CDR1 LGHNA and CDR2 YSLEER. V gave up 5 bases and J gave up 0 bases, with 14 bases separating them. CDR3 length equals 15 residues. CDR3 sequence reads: CASSFDPSGSYEQYF. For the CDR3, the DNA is TGCGCCAGCAGCTTCGACCCCTCAGGCTCCTACGAGCAGTACTTC.

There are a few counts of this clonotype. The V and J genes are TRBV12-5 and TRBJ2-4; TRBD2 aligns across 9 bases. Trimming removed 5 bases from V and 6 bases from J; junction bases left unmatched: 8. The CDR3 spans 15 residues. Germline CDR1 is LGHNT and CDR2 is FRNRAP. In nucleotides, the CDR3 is TGTGCTAGTGGTGACGCGGGGGGGCCGGGAAACATTCAGTACTTC. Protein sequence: CASGDAGGPGNIQYF. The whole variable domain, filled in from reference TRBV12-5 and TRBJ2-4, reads DARVTQTPRHKVTEMGQEVTMRCQPILGHNTVFWYRQTMMQGLELLAYFRNRAPLDDSGMPKDRFSAEMPDATLATLKIQPSEPRDSAVYFCASGDAGGPGNIQYFGAGTRLSVL.

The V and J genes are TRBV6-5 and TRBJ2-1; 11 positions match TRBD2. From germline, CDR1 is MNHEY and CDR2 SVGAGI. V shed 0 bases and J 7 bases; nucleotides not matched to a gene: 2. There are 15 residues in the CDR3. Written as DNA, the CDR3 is TGTGCCAGCAGTTACTCGATAGCGGGGGGGAATGAGCAGTTCTTC. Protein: CASSYSIAGGNEQFF.